Listed below are T cell receptor beta chains from one sample, sequenced in a study of shared clonotypes between healthy human individuals. Sequenced by immunoSEQ multiplex PCR; TCRdb stores in-frame clones only, minus some. Among about 690,000 clones listed, 90% were seen once. Sequencing was performed on memory CD8+ T cells from PBMCs. These receptors were taken from a man younger than 35 in good health. Some clones in this sample may be carry-over from other donors' samples. The CDR3 runs from the conserved cysteine through the conserved F or W. Fields, in order: V gene, J gene, clone size, D gene, CDR3 protein, CDR3 DNA. D genes are given only for firm matches. Some rows mark clone size as missing; the rest say once, few, many or name a class of expanded clone.

>TRBV7-9|TRBJ2-5|once|NA
CASTRPTDNQETQYF
TGTGCCAGCACTCGGCCGACCGACAACCAAGAGACCCAGTACTTC
>TRBV30|TRBJ2-7|NA|NA
CAWSPATDSYEQYF
TGTGCCTGGAGTCCTGCGACGGACTCCTACGAGCAGTACTTC
>TRBV27|TRBJ2-7|NA|NA
CATLPRGEQYF
TGTGCCACCCTGCCCCGCGGCGAGCAGTACTTC
>TRBV27|TRBJ2-7|NA|TRBD1
CASSLSEQGAYEQYF
TGTGCCAGCAGTTTGTCCGAACAGGGGGCCTACGAGCAGTACTTC
>TRBV28|TRBJ2-1|NA|NA
CASSLYPEGGVEQFF
TGTGCCAGCAGTTTATACCCAGAGGGCGGGGTCGAGCAGTTCTTC
>TRBV7-6|TRBJ1-4|NA|NA
CASSLERGETNEKLFF
TGTGCCAGCAGCTTAGAGAGGGGGGAAACTAATGAAAAACTGTTTTTT
>TRBV7-2|TRBJ1-2|NA|NA
CASSSALWGGYGYTF
TGTGCCAGCAGCTCAGCCTTGTGGGGAGGCTATGGCTACACCTTC
>TRBV6-5|TRBJ2-7|NA|TRBD2
CASSYAGGPYEQYF
TGTGCCAGCAGTTACGCGGGAGGGCCCTACGAGCAGTACTTC
>TRBV30|TRBJ1-1|NA|NA
CAWSRQEEAFF
TGTGCCTGGAGTCGACAGGAAGAAGCTTTCTTT
>TRBV9|TRBJ2-7|NA|TRBD1
CASSVGDRIYEQYF
TGTGCCAGCAGCGTAGGGGACAGAATATACGAGCAGTACTTC
>TRBV29-1|TRBJ2-7|NA|TRBD1
CSVEDLRDRGTLYEQYF
TGCAGCGTTGAAGATCTTAGGGACAGGGGAACCCTTTACGAGCAGTACTTC
>TRBV10-3|TRBJ1-1|NA|NA
CAITGGNTEAFF
TGTGCCATCACCGGGGGGAACACTGAAGCTTTCTTT
>TRBV10-3|TRBJ2-7|NA|TRBD2
CAISGTSDYEQYF
TGTGCCATCAGTGGGACTAGCGACTACGAGCAGTACTTC
>TRBV6-5|TRBJ2-3|NA|NA
CASSYGAPTPDTQYF
TGTGCCAGCAGTTACGGAGCTCCTACCCCAGATACGCAGTATTTT
>TRBV11-2|TRBJ2-5|NA|TRBD2
CASLPSGFQETQYF
TGTGCCAGCTTACCTAGCGGGTTCCAAGAGACCCAGTACTTC
>TRBV19|TRBJ1-1|NA|NA
CASSITARGNTEAFF
TGTGCCAGTAGTATAACCGCGAGGGGGAACACTGAAGCTTTCTTT
>TRBV7-6|TRBJ2-1|NA|NA
CASSLEPMLALYNEQFF
TGTGCCAGCAGCTTAGAGCCCATGCTAGCGCTGTACAATGAGCAGTTCTTC
>TRBV19|TRBJ2-7|once|NA
CASRQSGTATYEQYF
TGTGCCAGTAGGCAATCCGGGACCGCCACCTACGAGCAGTACTTC
>TRBV5-5|TRBJ2-1|NA|TRBD2
CASSSPGLAGPRLF
TGTGCCAGCAGCTCACCGGGACTAGCGGGTCCCCGGCTCTTC
>TRBV7-9|TRBJ2-3|NA|NA
CASSSGLNTDTQYF
TGTGCCAGCAGCTCTGGACTGAACACAGATACGCAGTATTTT
>TRBV7-2|TRBJ2-3|NA|TRBD1
CASTKGPGTASTDTQYF
TGTGCCAGCACCAAGGGTCCTGGGACAGCTAGCACAGATACGCAGTATTTT
>TRBV5-6|TRBJ2-3|NA|TRBD2
CASRLVRESTDTQYF
TGTGCCAGCAGACTAGTGCGGGAGAGCACAGATACGCAGTATTTT
>TRBV10-3|TRBJ2-7|NA|NA
CAISELTSFGSYEQYF
TGTGCCATCAGTGAGTTGACTAGTTTCGGCTCCTACGAGCAGTACTTC
>TRBV9|TRBJ2-3|NA|TRBD1
CASSVAGTGRSTDTQYF
TGTGCCAGCAGCGTAGCCGGGACAGGCAGGAGCACAGATACGCAGTATTTT